This T cell receptor beta chain emerged from a study of shared T cell receptors in the human thymus. Per germline, CDR1 WSHSY and CDR2 SAAADI. V was clipped by 2 bases and J by 8 bases, with 9 bases between them. This CDR3 spans 12 amino acids. Sequencing used immunoSEQ multiplex PCR; TCRdb keeps in-frame clones, though not all of them. The data contain about 610,000 clones, more than 75% of them singletons. This clone was observed a few times. The same data also contributed to another study, on human thymus T cells. That report adds: In corrective heart surgery, resections were taken, and these provided the thymus tissue. Gene usage for V and J segments appeared biased in thymic and blood repertoires.

Source material: thymocytes. V is TRBV10-2 and J is TRBJ1-1; D call uncertain. The clonotype comes from a boy in the first two years of life with a congenital heart defect. This CDR3 is CASSEEAEEAFF. Here the CDR3 DNA reads TGCGCCAGCAGTGAGGAGGCAGAAGAAGCTTTCTTT.